These 26 T cell receptor beta chains were sequenced from one sample in a study of early T cells in non-severe SARS-CoV-2 infection. TCRdb recomputed calls from the 5' RACE reads with MiXCR, one row per CDR3 protein. The table lists 90,000 to 130,000 distinct CDR3 sequences, around 10% of them singletons. Source material: whole blood. All receptors come from an adult who was a healthcare worker with PCR-confirmed SARS-CoV-2 infection or an uninfected control (not recorded which).

This clonotype was detected only a few times. The V and J genes are TRBV6-5 and TRBJ2-7, with a weak D call TRBD2 (6 bases). Trimming stripped 8 bases from V and 7 bases from J, with 18 bases between. The CDR3 is 13 residues long. Germline V gene lookup returns CDR1 MNHEY and CDR2 SVGAGI. CDR3 DNA sequence: TGTGCCAGCGGGGCTGTGGCGGAGGGAGAGCAGTACTTC. Protein: CASGAVAEGEQYF.

This clonotype has at least ten counts. This chain connects TRBV24-1 to TRBJ2-5, with D maybe TRBD2 (5 bases). Germline CDR1 is KGHDR and CDR2 is SFDVKD. The CDR3 extends over 16 amino acids. The V end was cut by 2 bases, the J end by 5 bases, with 17 bases between. This chain's CDR3 is CATSDSPGSSKETQYF. As DNA, the CDR3 is TGTGCCACCAGTGATTCCCCGGGGTCCAGCAAGGAGACCCAGTACTTC.

The chain uses TRBV7-9 and TRBJ1-2; no firm D call. The V and J ends lost 2 bases and 7 bases respectively, with 11 bases between them. This CDR3 has 13 amino acids. From germline, CDR1 is SEHNR and CDR2 FQNEAQ (reference sequence). In DNA, the CDR3 is TGTGCCAGCAGCTTAACGGGCTTCCGTGGCTACACCTTC. The encoded protein is CASSLTGFRGYTF.

The gene calls are TRBV11-2 and TRBJ2-7; TRBD2 agrees at 9 bases. This CDR3 region has 16 residues. Trimming took 4 bases from V and 5 from J; bases not matched to a gene: 12. The V gene's germline CDR1 is SGHAT and CDR2 FQNNGV. The CDR3 is CASSSTERGAWDEQYF. CDR3 sequence (DNA): TGTGCCAGCAGCTCAACGGAGCGGGGGGCCTGGGACGAGCAGTACTTC.

This clonotype was picked up many times. The chain uses TRBV18 and TRBJ1-1; 7 positions agree with TRBD1. The CDR3 is made up of 14 amino acids. Trimming at V came to 5 bases and at J to 6 bases, leaving 9 bases not matched to a gene. From germline, CDR1 is KGHSH and CDR2 LQKENI. The CDR3 DNA is TGTGCCAGCTCAACCGGGCCCAGGGGGGCTGAAGCTTTCTTT. It is translated as CASSTGPRGAEAFF.

This clonotype was picked up many times. The genes are TRBV12-3 or TRBV12-4 and TRBJ1-1; D call uncertain. V was shortened by 2 bases and J by 1 base, with 14 bases between the two germline ends. The CDR3 loop spans 16 amino acids. The CDR3 region has the DNA TGTGCCAGCAGTTTATACGGGGATATGAGGAACACTGAAGCTTTCTTT. Protein product: CASSLYGDMRNTEAFF.

The genes are TRBV28 and TRBJ1-5; possible D gene TRBD1, 5 bases. Per the germline V gene, CDR1 is MDHEN and CDR2 is SYDVKM. The V and J ends lost 8 bases and 6 bases respectively, with 11 bases between them. This CDR3 is built from 12 residues. CDR3 residues: CASGSGAQPQHF. The CDR3 nucleotides are TGTGCCAGCGGATCTGGGGCTCAGCCCCAGCATTTT.

This clonotype has just a few counts. This chain joins TRBV6-6 and TRBJ2-1, with D perhaps TRBD1 or TRBD2 (6 bases each). Germline CDR1 reads MNHNY; CDR2 reads SVGAGI (reference sequence). This CDR3 comprises 15 residues. V was trimmed by 2 bases and J by 5 bases, leaving 13 bases between them. Written as DNA, the CDR3 is TGTGCCAGCAGTTACCCCCGGGGGCTGCACAATGAGCAGTTCTTC. This gives the protein CASSYPRGLHNEQFF.

The V call is TRBV29-1, the J call TRBJ2-3, with D unresolved. The ends were cut back, 7 bases at V and 3 bases at J, with 11 bases in the middle. The germline V gene encodes CDR1 SQVTM and CDR2 ANQGSEA. The CDR3 is made up of 12 amino acids. The chain's CDR3 is CSADVGTDTQYF. The CDR3 nucleotides read TGCAGCGCAGACGTTGGGACAGATACGCAGTATTTT.

This clonotype was detected ten times or more. The V call is TRBV7-9, the J call TRBJ2-3; TRBD2 aligns across 12 bases. Germline CDR1 and CDR2: SEHNR and FQNEAQ (reference sequence). The CDR3 is 15 amino acids. With V trimmed by 5 bases and J by 4 bases, 4 bases remained unmatched. The CDR3 DNA follows: TGTGCCAGCAGCGCGACTAGCGGGAGCGCAGATACGCAGTATTTT. Translated, it gives CASSATSGSADTQYF.

The chain employs TRBV9 and TRBJ2-1; 10 bases map to TRBD2. The CDR3 totals 15 residues. CDR1 and CDR2 from the germline V gene are SGDLS and YYNGEE. The V segment lost 0 bases and the J segment 5 bases; nucleotides outside the gene matches: 2. The CDR3 reads CASSVGTSGDNEQFF. CDR3 nucleotides: TGTGCCAGCAGCGTAGGGACTAGCGGAGACAATGAGCAGTTCTTC.

This clonotype was detected many times. The V call is TRBV30, the J call TRBJ2-7, with TRBD2 as a possible D gene (6 bases). The CDR3 length is 14 residues. From germline, CDR1 is GTSNPN and CDR2 SVGIG (reference sequence). Trimming left V 0 bases short and J 6 bases short, with 15 bases between. Here the CDR3 reads CAWSVGGLRGEQYF. CDR3 sequence (DNA): TGTGCCTGGAGTGTAGGAGGGCTGAGGGGCGAGCAGTACTTC.

The sample holds many counts of this clonotype. This rearrangement joins TRBV28 to TRBJ2-3, with D possibly matching TRBD1 (6 bases). Germline lookup yields CDR1 MDHEN and CDR2 SYDVKM. The CDR3 is 15 amino acids. Trimming left V 6 bases short and J 1 base short, with 14 bases between. CDR3 residues: CASSTPRGRTDTQYF. The CDR3 nucleotides read TGTGCCAGCAGCACTCCCAGGGGACGCACAGATACGCAGTATTTT.

The chain joins TRBV10-3 to TRBJ2-1, with TRBD2 matching 11 bases. Germline CDR1 and CDR2: ENHRY and SYGVKD. The CDR3 is made up of 19 amino acids. Trimming at V came to 2 bases and at J to 0 bases, leaving 9 bases not matched to a gene. DNA of the CDR3: TGTGCCATCAGTGAGGGGAGAACTAGCGGGGGAAGCTCCTACAATGAGCAGTTCTTC. The encoded protein is CAISEGRTSGGSSYNEQFF.

Many counts were recorded for this clonotype. The chain joins TRBV27 to TRBJ2-3; D gene uncertain. V lost 2 bases and J lost 1, with 7 bases in between. CDR1 is MNHEY, CDR2 SMNVEV, per germline (reference sequence). The CDR3 contains 14 residues. CDR3 sequence: CASSLSGGTDTQYF. As DNA, the CDR3 is TGTGCCAGCAGTTTAAGTGGGGGCACAGATACGCAGTATTTT.

This clonotype was counted only a few times. CDR3 sequence: CASSFAVNTEAFF. The CDR3 bases are TGCGCCAGCAGCTTTGCGGTGAACACTGAAGCTTTCTTT. This sequence joins TRBV5-1 and TRBJ1-1; D unclear. The CDR3 covers 13 residues. Germline values: CDR1 SGHRS, CDR2 YFSETQ. The ends were cut back, 2 bases at V and 0 bases at J, with 5 bases in the middle. Based on the CDR3 plus reference TRBV5-1 and TRBJ1-1, the full variable domain is KAGVTQTPRYLIKTRGQQVTLSCSPISGHRSVSWYQQTPGQGLQFLFEYFSETQRNKGNFPGRFSGRQFSNSRSEMNVSTLELGDSALYLCASSFAVNTEAFFGQGTRLTVV.

V usage is TRBV28 and J usage is TRBJ1-6; D is possibly TRBD1 (5 bases). Looked up from germline, CDR1 is MDHEN and CDR2 is SYDVKM. This CDR3 has 15 amino acids. The V and J ends lost 5 bases and 2 bases respectively, with 10 bases between them. The CDR3 nucleotides read TGTGCCAGCAGTACCACGGGGGCCTATAATTCACCCCTCCACTTT. Translated, it gives CASSTTGAYNSPLHF.

This clonotype was recorded a few times. The genes are TRBV29-1 and TRBJ1-4, with D possibly being TRBD1 (5 bases). The V end lost 4 bases, the J end lost 8 bases, and 11 bases lay between the germline ends. CDR3 size: 12 residues. CDR1 and CDR2 from the germline V gene are SQVTM and ANQGSEA. Here the CDR3 DNA reads TGCAGCGTTGCAAGGGGTGGAGAAAAACTGTTTTTT. Translated: CSVARGGEKLFF.

This clonotype turned up a few times. The rearrangement joins TRBV10-3 to TRBJ2-7; 9 nucleotides align to TRBD1. The CDR3 totals 14 residues. Germline V gene data show CDR1 as ENHRY and CDR2 as SYGVKD. The ends lost 9 bases at V and 2 bases at J; junction bases unmatched: 8. CDR3 nucleotides: TGTGCCATAGGACCGGGACAGGGACCCTACGAGCAGTACTTC. It encodes CAIGPGQGPYEQYF.

V usage is TRBV27 and J usage is TRBJ1-2; D gene unclear. Germline V gene data show CDR1 as MNHEY and CDR2 as SMNVEV (reference sequence). This CDR3 is 16 amino acids long. V was cut by 3 bases and J by 0 bases, with 14 bases left in between. The CDR3 nucleotides read TGTGCCAGCAGTTTTGGATCAACAGCCTCTAACTATGGCTACACCTTC. The encoded protein is CASSFGSTASNYGYTF.

The chain links TRBV6-1 to TRBJ2-2; tentative D call: TRBD1 (5 bases). Trimming left V 4 bases short and J 7 bases short, with 10 bases between. The CDR3 has 13 residues. The germline V gene encodes CDR1 MNHNS and CDR2 SASEGT. The CDR3 here is CASSGQGNGELFF. DNA of the CDR3: TGTGCCAGCAGTGGGCAGGGTAACGGGGAGCTGTTTTTT.

The table lists this clonotype with many counts. V is TRBV28 and J is TRBJ1-5, with D perhaps matching TRBD1 (6 bases). CDR1 is MDHEN and CDR2 is SYDVKM in the germline V gene. This CDR3 is built from 14 residues. Trimming stripped 6 bases from V and 12 bases from J, with 21 bases between. The chain's CDR3 is CASSETGIGGHQHF. The DNA of the CDR3 is TGTGCCAGCAGCGAAACAGGGATCGGAGGTCACCAGCATTTT.

The chain couples TRBV19 to TRBJ1-6; TRBD1 is a possible D gene (6 bases). This CDR3 has 13 residues. Germline CDR1 is LNHDA and CDR2 is SQIVND (reference sequence). V dropped 7 bases and J dropped 9 bases, with 13 bases sitting between them. The DNA for the CDR3 is TGTGCCAGTACCTCGACAGGACCTTCACCCCTCCACTTT. It specifies CASTSTGPSPLHF. Filled out from reference TRBV19 and TRBJ1-6, the complete variable domain reads DGGITQSPKYLFRKEGQNVTLSCEQNLNHDAMYWYRQDPGQGLRLIYYSQIVNDFQKGDIAEGYSVSREKKESFPLTVTSAQKNPTAFYLCASTSTGPSPLHFGNGTRLTVT.

The chain combines TRBV9 with TRBJ2-1; 8 nucleotides match TRBD2. This CDR3 is 15 amino acids long. The germline V gene has CDR1 SGDLS and CDR2 YYNGEE. V lost 0 bases, J lost 9 bases, and 8 bases stayed unmatched. CDR3 sequence: CASSVEGLAGAEQFF. In DNA form, the CDR3 reads TGTGCCAGCAGCGTAGAAGGACTAGCAGGTGCTGAGCAGTTCTTC.

The chain links TRBV6-5 to TRBJ2-3; no clear D gene. The CDR3 is made up of 14 amino acids. CDR1 is MNHEY, CDR2 SVGAGI, per germline. V lost 7 bases and J 0 bases, leaving 11 bases between the germline ends. The CDR3 loop is CASMARISTDTQYF. The CDR3 DNA follows: TGTGCCAGCATGGCTCGGATTAGCACAGATACGCAGTATTTT.

Ten or more counts support this clonotype. The chain recombines TRBV12-3 or TRBV12-4 with TRBJ2-1, with a possible D match to TRBD2 (6 bases). V was clipped by 4 bases and J by 4 bases, with 14 bases between them. The CDR3 has 15 residues. CDR3 protein: CASSSPRDSYNEQFF. DNA for the CDR3: TGTGCCAGCAGTTCTCCGCGGGACTCATACAATGAGCAGTTCTTC.